The 10 T cell receptor beta chains in this list originate from one sample, sequenced in a study of blood T cell repertoires in COVID-19. Sequencing was performed with immunoSEQ multiplex PCR; in TCRdb, only in-frame clones are kept and a portion is missing. The repertoire holds about 400,000 clones, with roughly 90% as singletons. Sequencing used PBMCs or T cells enriched from blood (not recorded which). Receptor source: a young woman who had recovered from COVID-19.

The chain carries TRBV29-1 and TRBJ2-7, with 7 bases aligning to TRBD2. Trimming at V came to 3 bases and at J to 6 bases, leaving 14 bases not matched to a gene. Germline lookup yields CDR1 SQVTM and CDR2 ANQGSEA. The CDR3 contains 15 residues. In DNA, the CDR3 is TGCAGCGTTGAGGTTGTGGAGACTAGCTCTTCCGAGCAGTACTTC. Encoded protein: CSVEVVETSSSEQYF.

The rearrangement links TRBV15 to TRBJ2-1; TRBD2 matches 12 bases. Germline-derived CDR1 and CDR2 are LNHNV and YYDKDF (reference sequence). CDR3 length equals 17 residues. J was trimmed by 6 bases and V by 2 bases; bases with no gene match: 8. CDR3: CATSRSLAGGPSNEQFF. The CDR3 coding sequence is TGTGCCACCAGCAGATCTCTAGCGGGAGGGCCCTCCAATGAGCAGTTCTTC.

The chain combines TRBV15 with TRBJ2-2; weak D call: TRBD2 (5 bases). There are 15 residues in the CDR3. Germline V gene data show CDR1 as LNHNV and CDR2 as YYDKDF (reference sequence). Deletions cut 7 bases from V and 4 bases from J, with 16 bases between. DNA of the CDR3: TGTGCCACCACCAAGAGGGATCTCGGCACCGGGGAGCTGTTTTTT. The encoded protein is CATTKRDLGTGELFF.

The V gene is TRBV27, the J gene TRBJ2-7, with TRBD2 matching 12 bases. V was clipped by 3 bases and J by 6 bases; unmatched bases: 6. CDR3 length: 15 residues. Germline CDR1 is MNHEY and CDR2 is SMNVEV (reference sequence). The CDR3 nucleotides are TGTGCCAGCAGTTTCGCAGCGGGACTAGCGGGCGAGCAGTACTTC. Its protein is CASSFAAGLAGEQYF.

The chain couples TRBV5-1 to TRBJ1-1; D uncertain. This CDR3 region has 14 residues. Trimming pared 2 bases from V and 0 bases from J, leaving 8 bases between. Germline CDR1 SGHRS, CDR2 YFSETQ. The CDR3 sequence: CASSFGLMNTEAFF. DNA for the CDR3: TGCGCCAGCAGCTTCGGGTTAATGAACACTGAAGCTTTCTTT.

The V and J genes are TRBV7-8 and TRBJ1-4; a possible D gene is TRBD1 (6 bases). CDR1 and CDR2 from the germline V gene are SGHVS and FQNEAQ. Deletions cut 5 bases from V and 13 bases from J, with 20 bases between. The CDR3 runs 14 residues. The CDR3 protein is CASSRGGSLGGLFF. The DNA of the CDR3 is TGTGCCAGCAGCAGGGGGGGCTCCTTAGGCGGACTGTTTTTT. Full variable domain (rest looked up from reference TRBV7-8 and TRBJ1-4): GAGVSQSPRYKVAKRGQDVALRCDPISGHVSLFWYQQALGQGPEFLTYFQNEAQLDKSGLPSDRFFAERPEGSVSTLKIQRTQQEDSAVYLCASSRGGSLGGLFFGSGTQLSVL.

This rearrangement joins TRBV3-1 (or the pseudogene TRBV3-2) to TRBJ1-4; 9 bases match TRBD1. The CDR3 has 14 residues. V was clipped by 3 bases and J by 8 bases; unmatched bases: 4. Germline loops: CDR1 LGHDT, CDR2 YNNKEL (reference sequence). CDR3 DNA: TGTGCCAGCAGCCATCCGGGACAGGGCGAAAAACTGTTTTTT. Translation: CASSHPGQGEKLFF.

V and J are TRBV11-2 and TRBJ1-1, with unresolved D. Trimming stripped 0 bases from V and 9 bases from J, with 8 bases between. CDR1 and CDR2 (germline): SGHAT, FQNNGV. The CDR3 sequence is 12 residues long. Here the CDR3 DNA reads TGTGCCAGCAGCTTAGACGGTTCGAAAGCTTTCTTT. It is translated as CASSLDGSKAFF.

This chain connects TRBV5-1 to TRBJ2-7; 9 positions match TRBD1. The CDR3 spans 14 residues. Germline CDR1 reads SGHRS; CDR2 reads YFSETQ. The trim removed 3 bases at V and 5 bases at J, leaving 6 bases unmatched. The CDR3: CASSSPGQGNEQYF. DNA for the CDR3: TGCGCCAGCAGCTCTCCAGGACAGGGGAACGAGCAGTACTTC.

The chain has TRBV10-3 and TRBJ1-2, with TRBD1 matching over 8 bases. The V and J ends lost 4 bases and 4 bases, in that order; junction bases with no gene match: 8. The CDR3 consists of 15 residues. The germline V gene encodes CDR1 ENHRY and CDR2 SYGVKD. The CDR3 coding sequence is TGTGCCATCAGTGGGTTAGGACAGGGCGTCTATGGCTACACCTTC. The encoded protein is CAISGLGQGVYGYTF.